This T cell receptor (beta chain) was retrieved from a study of T cell repertoires in cytomegalovirus infection. TCRdb fed the reads into MiXCR, producing one record per CDR3 protein. The data show approximately 140,000 distinct CDR3 sequences, under 30% seen once. Comment on this clonotype: Its antigen is unidentified.

CDR1 and CDR2 (germline): SGHRS, YFSETQ. J was trimmed by 5 bases and V by 0 bases; bases with no gene match: 5. There are 16 residues in the CDR3. V usage is TRBV5-1 and J usage is TRBJ2-3, with TRBD2 matching 11 bases. The sequence was obtained from a human donor in good health (CMV status not recorded). Some clones in this sample may be carry-over from other donors' samples. Input material: PBMCs, sequenced either directly or after in vitro stimulation (not recorded which). CDR3 sequence: CASSLVTSGSGDTQYF. Written as DNA, the CDR3 is TGCGCCAGCAGCTTGGTTACTAGCGGGAGTGGAGATACGCAGTATTTT.